This entry features one T cell receptor (beta chain) sequence. Its antigen remains unknown. The source of the sample is a study of cytomegalovirus exposure and HLA in healthy donors. Study information: Earlier findings included nearly 120 million unique TCR beta sequences obtained from 150 million to 200 million T cells.

Points from the study as a whole: Sequencing had likely introduced a cluster of highly shared sequence variants as an artifact.

Primers included in the PCR were 60 Vbeta and 13 Jbeta primers. The assay was immunoSEQ multiplex PCR, and TCRdb's table has in-frame clones only and misses some. The sample table includes about 200,000 clones. The CDR3 totals 15 residues. V was shortened by 0 bases and J by 0 bases, with 8 bases between the two germline ends. CDR1 is LNHNV, CDR2 YYDKDF, per germline (reference sequence). Sequencing was carried out using PBMCs. The clonotype originates from a man aged 25 to 40 in good health and CMV-seronegative. This chain links TRBV15 with TRBJ2-5; the D gene is possibly TRBD2 (5 bases). The CDR3, as DNA: TGTGCCACCAGCAGAGATCTCGGGGACCAAGAGACCCAGTACTTC. This translates into CATSRDLGDQETQYF.